One sample yielded the 20 T cell receptor beta chains listed below, sequenced in a study of T cell changes during pregnancy in multiple sclerosis. TCRdb's table, derived via immunoSEQ multiplex PCR, lists solely in-frame clones and lacks some. The sample has over 40,000 clones; 90% are singletons. The specimen comprised peripheral blood, sampled in the second trimester of pregnancy. Receptor source: a female donor in good health, enrolled as a control in a pregnancy study.

The chain links TRBV18 to TRBJ2-5; D possibly corresponds to TRBD2 (5 bases). Trimming left V 4 bases short and J 4 bases short, with 19 bases between. This CDR3 contains 16 residues. Germline CDR1 and CDR2: KGHSH and LQKENI. CDR3 protein: CASSRTRGKLGETQYF. The CDR3 bases are TGTGCCAGCTCACGAACCCGGGGTAAATTGGGAGAGACCCAGTACTTC.

The chain employs TRBV7-2 and TRBJ2-1; 12 positions agree with TRBD2. Germline V gives CDR1 SGHTA, CDR2 FQGNSA. CDR3 length: 17 residues. The V and J ends lost 5 bases and 8 bases, in that order; junction bases with no gene match: 13. In nucleotides, the CDR3 is TGTGCCAGCAGCCTAGTACGACTAGCGGGAGCGTTCGATGAGCAGTTCTTC. Amino acid sequence: CASSLVRLAGAFDEQFF.

The chain recombines TRBV2 with TRBJ1-2; 11 nucleotides agree with TRBD1. Germline loops: CDR1 SNHLY, CDR2 FYNNEI. J gave up 8 bases and V 3 bases, and 5 bases lay outside the gene matches. The CDR3 runs to 14 residues. CDR3 DNA sequence: TGTGCCAGCAGTGACCGGGACAGGGGGAGCGGCTACACCTTC. Translation gives CASSDRDRGSGYTF.

V is TRBV6-1 and J is TRBJ1-2; D not resolved. Germline-derived CDR1 and CDR2 are MNHNS and SASEGT. Trimming left V 0 bases short and J 8 bases short, with 13 bases between. The CDR3 consists of 14 residues. The CDR3 DNA reads as TGTGCCAGCAGTGAAGCGCCGGGATCTGGAGGCTACACCTTC. It encodes CASSEAPGSGGYTF.

The chain is built from TRBV7-2 and TRBJ1-2; tentatively, D is TRBD1 (5 bases). The germline V and J ends were trimmed by 5 bases and 2 bases, with 15 bases remaining between them. Germline values: CDR1 SGHTA, CDR2 FQGNSA. The CDR3 is 15 amino acids. For the CDR3, the DNA is TGTGCCAGCAGCATGCTGGGGGGGATGAACTATGGCTACACCTTC. Protein: CASSMLGGMNYGYTF.

This chain uses TRBV7-6 with TRBJ2-5; 9 nucleotides line up with TRBD2. After removal of 1 base from V and 1 base from J, the junction contained 1 base not matched to a gene. CDR1 is SGHVS, CDR2 FNYEAQ, per germline. There are 15 residues in the CDR3. The DNA of the CDR3 is TGTGCCAGCAGCTTAGGGGGACTAGCCCAAGAGACCCAGTACTTC. This encodes CASSLGGLAQETQYF.

The V gene is TRBV7-6, the J gene TRBJ2-7; 7 nucleotides match TRBD2. Germline-derived CDR1 and CDR2 are SGHVS and FNYEAQ. V was pared by 5 bases and J by 2 bases, with 6 bases of the junction left unmatched. CDR3 length: 14 residues. The CDR3 bases are TGTGCCAGCAGCCCCCAGCGGGACCCCTACGAGCAGTACTTC. As protein: CASSPQRDPYEQYF.

The chain employs TRBV10-3 and TRBJ1-1, with D possibly TRBD1 on 6 matching bases. The CDR3 length is 12 residues. CDR1 is ENHRY, CDR2 SYGVKD, per germline. Trimming left V 5 bases short and J 7 bases short, with 11 bases between. The CDR3 region is CAISLGQFEAFF. In DNA, the CDR3 is TGTGCCATCAGTTTAGGACAGTTTGAAGCTTTCTTT.

There are a few counts of this clone. The chain recombines TRBV11-2 with TRBJ1-1; 7 bases align to TRBD1. Germline V CDR1 and CDR2: SGHAT, FQNNGV. Germline trimming cut 4 bases from V and 4 bases from J; bases unmatched to any gene: 9. The CDR3 is 15 amino acids. The CDR3 nucleotides read TGTGCCAGCAGCTCGATGACAGGGACGGGCACTGAAGCTTTCTTT. This codes for CASSSMTGTGTEAFF.

The gene calls are TRBV20-1 and TRBJ1-1; D not resolved. Germline V gene sequence: CDR1 DFQATT, CDR2 SNEGSKA (reference sequence). This CDR3 spans 11 amino acids. Trimming shortened V by 3 bases and J by 6 bases, and 8 bases separated the two germline ends. CDR3 residues: CSASRSAEAFF. Here the CDR3 DNA reads TGCAGTGCTAGTCGTTCGGCTGAAGCTTTCTTT.

The chain combines TRBV7-8 with TRBJ2-7; D might be TRBD1 (5 bases). V was cut by 5 bases and J by 8 bases, with 13 bases left in between. Germline V gene lookup returns CDR1 SGHVS and CDR2 FQNEAQ. The CDR3 loop spans 12 amino acids. CDR3 nucleotides: TGTGCCAGCAGCATCACAGGTTTAAAGCAGTACTTC. It specifies CASSITGLKQYF.

The chain joins TRBV19 to TRBJ2-2; D not certain. The length of the CDR3 is 14 residues. CDR1 and CDR2 from the germline V gene are LNHDA and SQIVND (reference sequence). Trimming left V 10 bases short and J 9 bases short, with 21 bases between. The CDR3 nucleotides read TGTGCCACCACGAGAGGTGATCAACACCGGGAGCTGTTTTTT. Protein: CATTRGDQHRELFF.

This clone occurred once. The chain employs TRBV7-9 and TRBJ1-2; 8 nucleotides line up with TRBD1. Germline-derived CDR1 and CDR2 are SEHNR and FQNEAQ (reference sequence). The V and J ends lost 4 bases and 4 bases, in that order; junction bases with no gene match: 8. The length of the CDR3 is 15 residues. In DNA form, the CDR3 reads TGTGCCAGCAGCTCCGGGACAGGAATCTCCTATGGCTACACCTTC. Protein: CASSSGTGISYGYTF.

The chain employs TRBV10-3 and TRBJ2-2; unclear D gene. V was clipped by 3 bases and J by 5 bases, with 7 bases between them. The CDR3 sequence is 13 residues long. The germline CDR1 and CDR2 sequences are ENHRY and SYGVKD. CDR3 sequence: CAISDPGTGELFF. CDR3 DNA sequence: TGTGCCATCAGTGACCCCGGGACCGGGGAGCTGTTTTTT.

J is TRBJ2-1 and V is TRBV9, with TRBD2 as a possible D gene (7 bases). The CDR3 has 15 amino acids. Germline assignment: CDR1 SGDLS and CDR2 YYNGEE. The V and J ends lost 5 bases and 2 bases respectively, with 14 bases between them. CDR3 sequence: CASSKEGGPYNEQFF. The DNA of the CDR3 is TGTGCCAGCAGTAAAGAGGGGGGGCCCTACAATGAGCAGTTCTTC.

The gene calls are TRBV2 and TRBJ2-3; a possible D gene is TRBD1 (6 bases). The CDR3 spans 13 residues. Trimming cost V 6 bases and J 2 bases, with 9 bases left between them. Germline CDR1 and CDR2: SNHLY and FYNNEI. CDR3 in DNA: TGTGCCAGCAGCCGGGACAACACAGATACGCAGTATTTT. The encoded protein is CASSRDNTDTQYF. The whole variable domain, filled in from reference TRBV2 and TRBJ2-3, reads EPEVTQTPSHQVTQMGQEVILRCVPISNHLYFYWYRQILGQKVEFLVSFYNNEISEKSEIFDDQFSVERPDGSNFTLKIRSTKLEDSAMYFCASSRDNTDTQYFGPGTRLTVL.

This clone is medium-sized. This CDR3 reads CASSSEERTGSLAKNIQYF. CDR3 DNA sequence: TGCGCCAGCAGCTCGGAGGAACGGACAGGCAGCTTAGCCAAAAACATTCAGTACTTC. V gene TRBV5-1 combines with J gene TRBJ2-4; 7 nucleotides align to TRBD1. The J segment lost 0 bases and the V segment lost 3 bases, leaving 15 bases of the junction unmatched. Germline CDR1 and CDR2: SGHRS and YFSETQ. The length of the CDR3 is 19 residues.

This clone was seen only once. The rearrangement links TRBV25-1 to TRBJ1-2; D unclear. The V gene's germline CDR1 is MGHDK and CDR2 SYGVNS. CDR3 length equals 14 residues. V gave up 4 bases and J gave up 1 base, with 10 bases separating them. CDR3 protein: CASSVGVLNYGYTF. The CDR3 nucleotides read TGTGCCAGCAGTGTCGGAGTTCTTAACTATGGCTACACCTTC.

This sequence joins TRBV5-1 and TRBJ2-7; TRBD2 agrees at 8 bases. CDR3 length: 15 amino acids. Per germline, CDR1 SGHRS and CDR2 YFSETQ. Trimming cost V 8 bases and J 7 bases; bases outside gene matches: 17. The CDR3 protein is CASRLDDRSGGEQYF. Written as DNA, the CDR3 is TGCGCCAGTCGACTCGACGACAGGTCGGGGGGGGAGCAGTACTTC.

CDR3 nucleotides: TGTGCCAGCAGCTTCCTCCGGGACAGCTCTGGAAACACCATATATTTT. Translated, it gives CASSFLRDSSGNTIYF. V gene TRBV5-6 combines with J gene TRBJ1-3; 7 bases are shared with TRBD1. V dropped 2 bases and J dropped 0; count of bases not matched to a gene: 5. CDR3 length: 16 amino acids. The germline CDR1 and CDR2 sequences are SGHDT and YYEEEE.